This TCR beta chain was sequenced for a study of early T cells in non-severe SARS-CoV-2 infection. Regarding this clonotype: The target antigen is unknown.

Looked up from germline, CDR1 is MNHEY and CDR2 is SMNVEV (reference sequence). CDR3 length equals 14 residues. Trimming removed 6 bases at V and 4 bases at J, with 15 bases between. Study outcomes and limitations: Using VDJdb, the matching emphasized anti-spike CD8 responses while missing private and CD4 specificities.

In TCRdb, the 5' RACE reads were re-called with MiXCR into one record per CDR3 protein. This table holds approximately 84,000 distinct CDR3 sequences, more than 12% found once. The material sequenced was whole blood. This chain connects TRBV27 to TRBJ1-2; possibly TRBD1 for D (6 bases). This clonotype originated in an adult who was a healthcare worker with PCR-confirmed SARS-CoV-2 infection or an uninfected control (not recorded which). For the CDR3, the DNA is TGTGCCAGCAGAAAAACGGGGGGCAGCTATGGCTACACCTTC. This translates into CASRKTGGSYGYTF.